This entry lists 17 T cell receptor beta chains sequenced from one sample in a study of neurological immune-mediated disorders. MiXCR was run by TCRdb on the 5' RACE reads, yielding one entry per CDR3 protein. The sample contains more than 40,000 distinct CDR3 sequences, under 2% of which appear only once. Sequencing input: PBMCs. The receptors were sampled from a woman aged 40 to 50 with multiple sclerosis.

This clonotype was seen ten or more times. CDR3 nucleotide sequence: TGCGCCAGCAGCTTACTAGCGGGACAATACAATGAGCAGTTCTTC. Its protein product is CASSLLAGQYNEQFF. The V gene is TRBV5-1, the J gene TRBJ2-1; 10 nucleotides line up with TRBD2. Trimming removed 2 bases from V and 4 bases from J; junction bases left unmatched: 3. There are 15 residues in the CDR3. The V gene's germline CDR1 is SGHRS and CDR2 YFSETQ.

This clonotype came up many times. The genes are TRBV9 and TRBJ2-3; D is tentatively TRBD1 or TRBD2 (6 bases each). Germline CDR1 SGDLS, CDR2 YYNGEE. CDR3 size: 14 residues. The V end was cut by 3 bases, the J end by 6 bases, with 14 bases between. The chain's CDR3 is CASSDSQGGDTQYF. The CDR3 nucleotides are TGTGCCAGCAGCGACTCCCAAGGGGGGGATACGCAGTATTTT.

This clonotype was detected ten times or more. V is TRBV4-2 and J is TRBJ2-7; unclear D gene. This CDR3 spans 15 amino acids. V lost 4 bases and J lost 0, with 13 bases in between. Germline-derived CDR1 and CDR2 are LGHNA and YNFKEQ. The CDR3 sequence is CASSLRTESSYEQYF. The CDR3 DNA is TGTGCCAGCAGCCTTCGGACGGAGAGCTCCTACGAGCAGTACTTC.

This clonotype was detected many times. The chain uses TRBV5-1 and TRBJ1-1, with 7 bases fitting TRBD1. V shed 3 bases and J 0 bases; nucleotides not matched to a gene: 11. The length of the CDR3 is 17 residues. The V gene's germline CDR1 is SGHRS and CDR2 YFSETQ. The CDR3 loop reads CASSSGQAYRMNTEAFF. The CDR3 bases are TGCGCCAGCAGCTCTGGACAGGCCTATCGAATGAACACTGAAGCTTTCTTT.

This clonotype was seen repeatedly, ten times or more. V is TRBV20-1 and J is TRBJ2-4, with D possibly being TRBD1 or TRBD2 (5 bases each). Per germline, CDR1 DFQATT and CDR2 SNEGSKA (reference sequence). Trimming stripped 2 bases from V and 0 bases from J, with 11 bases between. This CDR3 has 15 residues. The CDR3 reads CSARQTGTAKNIQYF. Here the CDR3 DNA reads TGCAGTGCTAGACAAACCGGGACAGCCAAAAACATTCAGTACTTC.

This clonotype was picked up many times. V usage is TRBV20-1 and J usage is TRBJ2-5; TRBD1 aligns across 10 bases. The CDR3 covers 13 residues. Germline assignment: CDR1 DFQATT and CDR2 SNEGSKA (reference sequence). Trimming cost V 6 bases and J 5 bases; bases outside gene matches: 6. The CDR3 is CSAPTGGGETQYF. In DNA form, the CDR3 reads TGCAGTGCCCCGACAGGGGGCGGTGAGACCCAGTACTTC.

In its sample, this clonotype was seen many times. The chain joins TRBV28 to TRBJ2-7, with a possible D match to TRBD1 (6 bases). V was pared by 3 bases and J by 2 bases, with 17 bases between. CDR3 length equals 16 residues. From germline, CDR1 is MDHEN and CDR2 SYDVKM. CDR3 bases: TGTGCCAGCAGTTTCCCCCTAGGACAGTCAACCTACGAGCAGTACTTC. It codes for CASSFPLGQSTYEQYF.

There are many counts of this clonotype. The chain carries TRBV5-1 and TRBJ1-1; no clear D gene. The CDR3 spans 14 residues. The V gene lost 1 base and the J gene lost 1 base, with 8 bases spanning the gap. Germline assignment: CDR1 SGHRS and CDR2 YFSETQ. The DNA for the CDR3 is TGCGCCAGCAGCTTGTCCCCGGGGAACACTGAAGCTTTCTTT. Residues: CASSLSPGNTEAFF.

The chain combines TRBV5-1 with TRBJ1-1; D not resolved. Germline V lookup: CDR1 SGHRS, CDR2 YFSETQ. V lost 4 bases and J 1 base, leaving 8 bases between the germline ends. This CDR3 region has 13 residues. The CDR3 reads CASSGPSNTEAFF. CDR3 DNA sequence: TGCGCCAGCAGCGGCCCCTCGAACACTGAAGCTTTCTTT.

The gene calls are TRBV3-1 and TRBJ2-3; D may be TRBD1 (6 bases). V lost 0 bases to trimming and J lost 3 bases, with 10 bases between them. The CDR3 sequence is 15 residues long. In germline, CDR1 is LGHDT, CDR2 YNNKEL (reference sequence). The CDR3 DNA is TGTGCCAGCAGCCAAGATCTGAGGGGGACAGATACGCAGTATTTT. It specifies CASSQDLRGTDTQYF.

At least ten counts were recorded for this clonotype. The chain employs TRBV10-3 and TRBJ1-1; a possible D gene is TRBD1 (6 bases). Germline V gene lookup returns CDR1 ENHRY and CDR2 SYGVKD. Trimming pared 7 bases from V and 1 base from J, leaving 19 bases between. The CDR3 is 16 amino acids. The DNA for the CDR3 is TGTGCCATCACCCCCCTCCCGACAGGCAAGAACACTGAAGCTTTCTTT. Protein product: CAITPLPTGKNTEAFF.

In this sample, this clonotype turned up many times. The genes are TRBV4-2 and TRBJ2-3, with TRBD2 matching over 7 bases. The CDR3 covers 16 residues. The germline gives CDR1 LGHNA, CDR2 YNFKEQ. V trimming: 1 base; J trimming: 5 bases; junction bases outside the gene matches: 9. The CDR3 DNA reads TGTGCCAGCAGCCAAGCGGGCGGGGGAGGGAGAGATACGCAGTATTTT. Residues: CASSQAGGGGRDTQYF.

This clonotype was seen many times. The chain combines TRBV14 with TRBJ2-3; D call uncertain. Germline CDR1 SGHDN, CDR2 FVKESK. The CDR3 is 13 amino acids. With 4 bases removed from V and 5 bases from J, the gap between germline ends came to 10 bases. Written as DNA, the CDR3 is TGTGCCAGCAGCCCCCGGCTACAAGATACGCAGTATTTT. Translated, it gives CASSPRLQDTQYF.

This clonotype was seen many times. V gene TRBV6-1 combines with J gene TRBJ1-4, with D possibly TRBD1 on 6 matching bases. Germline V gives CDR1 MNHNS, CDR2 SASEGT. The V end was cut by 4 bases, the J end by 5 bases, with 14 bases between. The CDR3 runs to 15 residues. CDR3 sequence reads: CASSGGQGLNEKLFF. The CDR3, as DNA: TGTGCCAGCAGTGGGGGGCAGGGACTAAATGAAAAACTGTTTTTT.

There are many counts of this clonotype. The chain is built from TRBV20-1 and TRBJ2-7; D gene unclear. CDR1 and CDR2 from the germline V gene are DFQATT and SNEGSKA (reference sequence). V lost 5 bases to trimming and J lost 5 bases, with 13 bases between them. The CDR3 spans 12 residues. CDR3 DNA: TGCAGTGCTGAGGTCCTCCGGAACGAGCAGTACTTC. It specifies CSAEVLRNEQYF.

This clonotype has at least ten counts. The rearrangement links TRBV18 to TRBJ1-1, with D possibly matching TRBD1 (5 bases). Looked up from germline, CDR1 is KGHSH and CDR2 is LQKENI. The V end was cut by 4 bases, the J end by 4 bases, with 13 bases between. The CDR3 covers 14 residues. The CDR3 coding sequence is TGTGCCAGCTCACAGTCCAGGGTGGGCACTGAAGCTTTCTTT. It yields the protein CASSQSRVGTEAFF.

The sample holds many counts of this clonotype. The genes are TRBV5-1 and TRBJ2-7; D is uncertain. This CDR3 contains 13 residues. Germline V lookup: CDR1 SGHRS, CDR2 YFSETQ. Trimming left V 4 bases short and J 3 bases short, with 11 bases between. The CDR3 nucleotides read TGCGCCAGCAGCCCAGACCCAGGCTACGAGCAGTACTTC. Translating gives CASSPDPGYEQYF.